The next 18 T cell receptor beta chains were all read from a single sample in a study of beta chain features in type 1 diabetes. Sequenced material consisted of expressed TCRB transcripts (all of the isolated RNA was reverse transcribed). This table comes from immunoSEQ multiplex PCR, and its TCRdb copy is limited to in-frame clones, with some not included. The table lists roughly 250,000 clones, roughly 70% of them singletons. Sequencing was carried out using naive CD4+ T cells from blood. Receptors were obtained from a man aged 25-45 years in good health.

This clone has more than one count but fewer than ten. The chain links TRBV4-3 to TRBJ2-7; D is uncertain. V gave up 0 bases and J gave up 6 bases, with 12 bases separating them. CDR3 length equals 14 residues. Germline CDR1 LGHNA, CDR2 YSLEER. This CDR3 reads CASSQDRGRTEQYF. CDR3 coding DNA: TGCGCCAGCAGCCAAGATCGTGGCAGGACCGAGCAGTACTTC.

The chain uses TRBV4-3 and TRBJ2-1; D ambiguous. The length of the CDR3 is 16 residues. Germline CDR1 is LGHNA and CDR2 is YSLEER. The V end was cut by 0 bases, the J end by 4 bases, with 13 bases between. The CDR3 coding sequence is TGCGCCAGCAGCCAAGATCTCGGCCTGGGGTACAATGAGCAGTTCTTC. It codes for CASSQDLGLGYNEQFF.

A few counts support this clone. The chain recombines TRBV30 with TRBJ2-3; the match to TRBD2 covers 12 bases. Trimming at V came to 3 bases and at J to 3 bases, leaving 7 bases not matched to a gene. This CDR3 is built from 16 residues. The germline CDR1 and CDR2 sequences are GTSNPN and SVGIG (reference sequence). The CDR3 DNA is TGTGCCTGGAGCGATCTAGCGGGGGGGAAGACAGATACGCAGTATTTT. It yields the protein CAWSDLAGGKTDTQYF.

V gene TRBV7-9 combines with J gene TRBJ2-3; D gene unclear. CDR1 is SEHNR and CDR2 is FQNEAQ in the germline V gene (reference sequence). Trimming removed 5 bases from V and 3 bases from J, with 3 bases in between. This CDR3 contains 11 residues. DNA for the CDR3: TGTGCCAGCAGCGCGACAGATACGCAGTATTTT. This codes for CASSATDTQYF.

The chain is built from TRBV25-1 and TRBJ2-1; D might be TRBD1 (6 bases). The CDR3 spans 16 residues. The ends were cut back, 3 bases at V and 2 bases at J, with 14 bases in the middle. CDR1 and CDR2 from the germline V gene are MGHDK and SYGVNS. CDR3 in DNA: TGTGCCAGCAGTGACCGACAGGAAGGTACCTACAATGAGCAGTTCTTC. Protein: CASSDRQEGTYNEQFF.

The gene calls are TRBV14 and TRBJ2-5, with D perhaps TRBD2 (6 bases). The germline V gene has CDR1 SGHDN and CDR2 FVKESK. The ends were cut back, 5 bases at V and 1 base at J, with 8 bases in the middle. The CDR3 totals 13 residues. In DNA form, the CDR3 reads TGTGCCAGCAGCGGAGGGCTCCAAGAGACCCAGTACTTC. This encodes CASSGGLQETQYF.

The rearrangement links TRBV7-2 to TRBJ2-1; D is unresolved. This CDR3 has 12 residues. The V end lost 2 bases, the J end lost 7 bases, and 6 bases lay between the germline ends. The germline CDR1 and CDR2 sequences are SGHTA and FQGNSA. The CDR3 spells CASSLRANEQFF. CDR3 sequence (DNA): TGTGCCAGCAGCTTAAGAGCAAATGAGCAGTTCTTC.

This clone was detected only once. The V gene is TRBV5-4, the J gene TRBJ2-2, with unresolved D. Germline assignment: CDR1 SGHNT and CDR2 YYREEE (reference sequence). This CDR3 is 13 amino acids long. With 6 bases removed from V and 5 bases from J, the gap between germline ends came to 11 bases. CDR3 amino acids: CASTFTTTGELFF. Written as DNA, the CDR3 is TGTGCCAGCACCTTCACCACAACCGGGGAGCTGTTTTTT.

The DNA of the CDR3 is TGTGCCAGCTCACCATGGGAGACAGCCAGATCCTACGAGCAGTACTTC. Protein: CASSPWETARSYEQYF. This chain connects TRBV18 to TRBJ2-7, with D perhaps being TRBD1 or TRBD2 (5 bases each). The CDR3 consists of 16 residues. CDR1 is KGHSH and CDR2 is LQKENI in the germline V gene. Deletions cut 2 bases from V and 1 base from J, with 15 bases between.

The chain links TRBV7-2 to TRBJ2-7; 9 bases map to TRBD2. Per the germline V gene, CDR1 is SGHTA and CDR2 is FQGNSA. This CDR3 has 15 amino acids. J was trimmed by 3 bases and V by 4 bases; bases with no gene match: 7. The DNA for the CDR3 is TGTGCCAGCAGCTCGACTAGCGGAGACCTCTACGAGCAGTACTTC. Its protein is CASSSTSGDLYEQYF.

This clone appeared a single time. CDR3 residues: CASSLGQGHNEKLFF. The CDR3 DNA follows: TGTGCCAGCAGCCTCGGACAGGGGCATAATGAAAAACTGTTTTTT. This chain connects TRBV5-4 to TRBJ1-4; TRBD1 agrees at 9 bases. J gave up 4 bases and V 4 bases, and 5 bases lay outside the gene matches. This CDR3 has 15 residues. Looked up from germline, CDR1 is SGHNT and CDR2 is YYREEE (reference sequence). The full variable domain, its missing parts supplied by reference TRBV5-4 and TRBJ1-4, is ETGVTQSPTHLIKTRGQQVTLRCSSQSGHNTVSWYQQALGQGPQFIFQYYREEENGRGNFPPRFSGLQFPNYSSELNVNALELDDSALYLCASSLGQGHNEKLFFGSGTQLSVL.

V and J are TRBV30 and TRBJ2-1, with D possibly being TRBD1 (6 bases). There are 14 residues in the CDR3. V lost 8 bases, J lost 6 bases, and 20 bases lay in between. The germline V gene has CDR1 GTSNPN and CDR2 SVGIG (reference sequence). Here the CDR3 reads CAGQGLGIINEQFF. CDR3 DNA sequence: TGTGCCGGTCAGGGGTTGGGGATTATCAATGAGCAGTTCTTC.

The gene calls are TRBV5-6 and TRBJ2-5, with D hard to call. Trimming pared 1 base from V and 3 bases from J, leaving 7 bases between. The CDR3 spans 13 residues. The V gene's germline CDR1 is SGHDT and CDR2 YYEEEE. CDR3 protein: CASSLWVEETQYF. In DNA, the CDR3 is TGTGCCAGCAGCTTGTGGGTGGAAGAGACCCAGTACTTC.

The gene calls are TRBV5-1 and TRBJ2-3; D is perhaps TRBD1 (6 bases). V lost 1 base and J 4 bases, leaving 10 bases between the germline ends. Germline assignment: CDR1 SGHRS and CDR2 YFSETQ. The length of the CDR3 is 14 residues. The CDR3 here is CASSLTGGPDTQYF. CDR3 bases: TGCGCCAGCAGCTTGACTGGGGGCCCAGATACGCAGTATTTT.

The J gene is TRBJ2-7, the V gene TRBV28, with D perhaps given as TRBD1 or TRBD2 (5 bases each). CDR3 length equals 13 residues. Per germline, CDR1 MDHEN and CDR2 SYDVKM. With 5 bases removed from V and 1 base from J, the gap between germline ends came to 9 bases. CDR3 sequence: CASSIGASYEQYF. CDR3 DNA sequence: TGTGCCAGCAGTATCGGGGCTTCCTACGAGCAGTACTTC.

The gene calls are TRBV30 and TRBJ2-1; TRBD2 matches 14 bases. The V gene end was trimmed by 8 bases and the J gene end by 6 bases; junction bases not matched to a gene: 3. The CDR3 sequence is 13 residues long. From germline, CDR1 is GTSNPN and CDR2 SVGIG (reference sequence). The DNA for the CDR3 is TGTGCCCGACTAGCGGGAGGGGTCAATGAGCAGTTCTTC. Protein: CARLAGGVNEQFF.

The chain couples TRBV4-1 to TRBJ1-2; 7 nucleotides agree with TRBD1. Germline CDR1 and CDR2: MGHRA and YSYEKL. CDR3 length equals 14 residues. Germline trimming cut 3 bases from V and 5 bases from J; bases unmatched to any gene: 6. CDR3 DNA: TGCGCCAGCAGCCAGGGGACAGCCATTTATGGCTACACCTTC. It codes for CASSQGTAIYGYTF.

This CDR3 reads CSAEGSSSGDEQYF. CDR3 nucleotides: TGCAGCGCAGAGGGCTCTAGCAGTGGCGACGAGCAGTACTTC. This chain uses TRBV29-1 with TRBJ2-7, with TRBD2 as a possible D gene (5 bases). Germline CDR1 SQVTM, CDR2 ANQGSEA. V shed 7 bases and J shed 5 bases, with 21 bases lying between them. CDR3 size: 14 residues.